This T cell receptor (beta chain) was sequenced during a study of blood T cell repertoires in COVID-19 (dated by TCRdb to about 2020). With respect to the entire study: Collaborator samples came from the United States, Italy and Spain and covered acute and convalescent phases of COVID-19. The prospective study material was composed of cDNA or gDNA derived from T cells, B-cell-depleted T cells, or PBMCs. Deeply sampled blood TCRbeta repertoires from subjects exposed to, actively infected with, or recovered from COVID-19 were included in the dataset. The repertoires were released in a freely available public database meant as a resource for research on the immune response to SARS-CoV-2. Samples came from the ongoing ImmuneRACE study (first 160 participants) plus 1,254 subjects from 6 global collaborators. The sample metadata nearly always contained a de-identified subject ID, COVID-19 status, age in years and sex. Where available, HLA class I and class II types were obtained from metadata supplied by the sample provider rather than from assay-based typing. On the study overall, not on this receptor specifically: The quantity of clinical and demographic metadata differed by source and by participant and was supplied without curation.

Comment on this clone: Its antigen is still unknown. The sample holds no much larger clone one base away, and base qualities are not on file.

The immunoSEQ Assay, a bias-controlled multiplex PCR, was used to amplify TCRbeta CDR3 regions from genomic DNA. In the original analysis: Nucleated cell counts per sample were estimated from amplification of reference gene primers within the assay. To quantify the absolute abundance of each unique TCRbeta CDR3 rearrangement, sequence reads were collapsed and filtered. For each sample, productive Simpson clonality was calculated as the square root of Simpson's diversity index across productive rearrangements. TCRdb's version of the immuneACCESS table is confined to in-frame rearrangements and falls short of the full clone set. An unresolved V gene accounts for under half of the shortfall where checked; the remainder is of unknown origin. V and J calls plus clone size are reproduced from that table; the DNA served to infer D and trimming. Present in this sample are under 250,000 clones, around 75% of which were seen just once. Jointly, the top ten make up roughly 5.6% of the sample.

One collaborating source in Seattle enrolled patients while the patients were actively infected and followed the patients over time throughout the course of disease. The collaborating institutions used their own protocols to collect whole blood in K2EDTA tubes. For TCRbeta analysis, collaborator samples were shipped as frozen whole blood, as isolated PBMCs, or as DNA extracted from either sample type. The germline V gene supplies CDR1 SGHRS and CDR2 YFSETQ. The CDR3, cysteine through phenylalanine, is 15 amino acids long. The CDR3 DNA has 45 bases and is translated from base 1. Ends trimmed: V by 4 bases, J by 6 bases; bases unmatched to a gene: 4.

The chain employs TRBV5-1 and TRBJ1-6, and 10 bases in between align with TRBD1. This TCR derives from a woman between 35 and 50 years old with COVID-19, enrolled during active disease. The source material was peripheral blood. The CDR3 corresponds to CASSPGTGVNSPLHF. The DNA reads as follows: TGCGCCAGCAGCCCGGGGACAGGGGTTAATTCACCCCTCCACTTT.